The 27 T cell receptor beta chains below were found in one sample sequenced in a study of shared clonotypes between healthy human individuals. Here immunoSEQ multiplex PCR was the method, and the copy in TCRdb shows in-frame clones only, minus some. The table lists about 1.5 million clones, over 95% of them singletons. Sequencing input: naive CD4+ T cells sorted from blood. Subset noted: CD45RA+ positively selected. These receptor sequences come from a man aged 25 to 45 in good health.

This chain connects TRBV7-9 to TRBJ2-3; no definite D call. CDR3 length equals 14 residues. The V gene's germline CDR1 is SEHNR and CDR2 FQNEAQ (reference sequence). V lost 3 bases, J lost 2 bases, and 9 bases lay in between. CDR3 sequence (DNA): TGTGCCAGCAGCTTCCGAGTGAACACAGATACGCAGTATTTT. As protein: CASSFRVNTDTQYF.

V gene TRBV29-1 combines with J gene TRBJ2-3, with a tentative D call TRBD1 (5 bases). This CDR3 contains 12 residues. V lost 3 bases and J 6 bases, leaving 10 bases between the germline ends. The germline CDR1 and CDR2 sequences are SQVTM and ANQGSEA. The CDR3 DNA follows: TGCAGCGTTGAGGGTGCAGGGGATACGCAGTATTTT. It codes for CSVEGAGDTQYF.

The chain recombines TRBV19 with TRBJ2-4, with TRBD1 matching over 9 bases. The CDR3 runs 15 residues. Unmatched junction bases numbered 7, after V lost 1 base and J lost 9 bases. Per the germline V gene, CDR1 is LNHDA and CDR2 is SQIVND (reference sequence). As DNA, the CDR3 is TGTGCCAGTAGTATAGGCCCGGGACAGGGTATCATTCAGTACTTC. It yields the protein CASSIGPGQGIIQYF. The whole variable domain, filled in from reference TRBV19 and TRBJ2-4, reads DGGITQSPKYLFRKEGQNVTLSCEQNLNHDAMYWYRQDPGQGLRLIYYSQIVNDFQKGDIAEGYSVSREKKESFPLTVTSAQKNPTAFYLCASSIGPGQGIIQYFGAGTRLSVL.

This CDR3 is CASSLVGALGNTIYF. CDR3 sequence (DNA): TGCGCCAGCAGTCTCGTAGGGGCGCTCGGAAACACCATATATTTT. The V gene is TRBV5-1, the J gene TRBJ1-3, with D maybe TRBD1 (5 bases). CDR1 is SGHRS, CDR2 YFSETQ, per germline. The V gene lost 5 bases and the J gene lost 4 bases, with 16 bases spanning the gap. The CDR3 loop spans 15 amino acids.

Concerning this clone: This specimen includes other DNA sequences encoding the same CDR3. This chain uses TRBV28 with TRBJ2-7; D may be TRBD1 (6 bases). CDR3 length: 13 residues. Trimming pared 5 bases from V and 3 bases from J, leaving 11 bases between. Germline CDR1 MDHEN, CDR2 SYDVKM. This chain's CDR3 is CASSLGQSYEQYF. The CDR3 DNA sequence: TGTGCCAGCAGTCTCGGACAGAGCTACGAGCAGTACTTC.

This chain joins TRBV10-1 and TRBJ1-1; D gene ambiguous. V shed 0 bases and J shed 1 base, with 12 bases lying between them. Germline V gene data show CDR1 as WNHNN and CDR2 as SYGVQD (reference sequence). The CDR3 covers 16 residues. DNA of the CDR3: TGCGCCAGCAGTGAGTCCCTCTTGCACCCGAACACTGAAGCTTTCTTT. Amino acids: CASSESLLHPNTEAFF.

With regard to this clone: The same CDR3 can be traced to other DNA sequences in this sample. The chain links TRBV11-2 to TRBJ2-5; the D gene is possibly TRBD1 (6 bases). The CDR3 runs 13 residues. Germline V gene data show CDR1 as SGHAT and CDR2 as FQNNGV. V was clipped by 2 bases and J by 2 bases, with 6 bases between them. The CDR3 DNA follows: TGTGCCAGCAGCTTAAGGGGGCAAGAGACCCAGTACTTC. As protein: CASSLRGQETQYF.

The rearrangement uses TRBV14 and TRBJ1-6; weak D call: TRBD1 (5 bases). Germline V gene data show CDR1 as SGHDN and CDR2 as FVKESK. V shed 3 bases and J shed 9 bases, with 9 bases lying between them. The CDR3 has 13 residues. The CDR3: CASSHDSISPLHF. The CDR3 DNA follows: TGTGCCAGCAGCCACGACAGTATTTCACCCCTCCACTTT. Complete variable domain (other parts from reference TRBV14 and TRBJ1-6): EAGVTQFPSHSVIEKGQTVTLRCDPISGHDNLYWYRRVMGKEIKFLLHFVKESKQDESGMPNNRFLAERTGGTYSTLKVQPAELEDSGVYFCASSHDSISPLHFGNGTRLTVT.

V gene TRBV2 combines with J gene TRBJ2-3, with 7 nucleotides matching TRBD2. This CDR3 is built from 14 residues. V lost 5 bases and J lost 2; bases outside the gene matches: 4. The germline V gene encodes CDR1 SNHLY and CDR2 FYNNEI. The CDR3 protein is CASSLTSDTDTQYF. CDR3 sequence (DNA): TGTGCCAGCAGTTTAACTAGCGACACAGATACGCAGTATTTT.

V usage is TRBV27 and J usage is TRBJ2-7; 11 nucleotides agree with TRBD1. Losses at the gene ends were 5 bases for V and 3 bases for J; bases not matched to a gene: 6. CDR1 is MNHEY and CDR2 is SMNVEV in the germline V gene (reference sequence). The CDR3 loop spans 15 amino acids. The CDR3 is CASSKGQGASYEQYF. For the CDR3, the DNA is TGTGCCAGCAGTAAAGGACAGGGGGCCAGCTACGAGCAGTACTTC.

This chain joins TRBV12-5 and TRBJ2-1, with 16 bases matching TRBD2. CDR3 length: 19 amino acids. Looked up from germline, CDR1 is LGHNT and CDR2 is FRNRAP. The J segment lost 2 bases and the V segment lost 1 base, leaving 5 bases of the junction unmatched. CDR3 amino acids: CASGLAPGTSGRAYNEQFF. The CDR3 DNA is TGTGCTAGTGGTTTGGCCCCGGGGACTAGCGGGAGGGCCTACAATGAGCAGTTCTTC.

V and J are TRBV5-1 and TRBJ2-3; the D is unclear. CDR3 length: 13 residues. Germline loops: CDR1 SGHRS, CDR2 YFSETQ. Trimming removed 5 bases at V and 1 base at J, with 8 bases between. The CDR3 nucleotides are TGCGCCAGCAGTGTGATCGGCACAGATACGCAGTATTTT. As protein: CASSVIGTDTQYF.

This clone was detected only once. This chain links TRBV7-9 with TRBJ1-1, with D possibly TRBD1 on 5 matching bases. V was clipped by 5 bases and J by 1 base, with 8 bases between them. Germline CDR1 and CDR2: SEHNR and FQNEAQ (reference sequence). The CDR3 consists of 13 residues. The DNA of the CDR3 is TGTGCCAGCAGCGTTGACAGGAACACTGAAGCTTTCTTT. Translation: CASSVDRNTEAFF.

The J gene is TRBJ1-1, the V gene TRBV9, with unresolved D. Germline V gives CDR1 SGDLS, CDR2 YYNGEE. This CDR3 has 15 residues. Trimming shortened V by 4 bases and J by 1 base, and 14 bases separated the two germline ends. CDR3 DNA: TGTGCCAGCAGCACTAAGGGCAGCCCGAACACTGAAGCTTTCTTT. The encoded protein is CASSTKGSPNTEAFF.

The chain couples TRBV4-1 to TRBJ2-7; D ambiguous. The CDR3 covers 15 residues. Trimming cost V 1 base and J 0 bases, with 10 bases left between them. Germline CDR1 and CDR2: MGHRA and YSYEKL. As DNA, the CDR3 is TGCGCCAGCAGCCAAGGGGTTCCCTCCTCCTACGAGCAGTACTTC. Amino acid sequence: CASSQGVPSSYEQYF.

This clone was observed a few times. The chain joins TRBV28 to TRBJ1-5; D call uncertain. The CDR3 is made up of 12 amino acids. Germline V CDR1 and CDR2: MDHEN, SYDVKM. The CDR3 loop reads CASHEINQPQHF. The DNA of the CDR3 is TGTGCATCACATGAGATCAATCAGCCCCAGCATTTT. The variable domain in full, completed from reference TRBV28 and TRBJ1-5, reads DVKVTQSSRYLVKRTGEKVFLECVQDMDHENMFWYRQDPGLGLRLIYFSYDVKMKEKGDIPEGYSVSREKKERFSLILESASTNQTSMYLCASHEINQPQHFGDGTRLSIL.

The J gene is TRBJ1-1, the V gene TRBV10-2, with D uncertain. In germline, CDR1 is WSHSY, CDR2 SAAADI. With 2 bases removed from V and 1 base from J, the gap between germline ends came to 14 bases. The CDR3 is made up of 16 amino acids. CDR3: CASSELQRSGNTEAFF. CDR3 nucleotides: TGCGCCAGCAGTGAGCTACAGCGCTCGGGGAACACTGAAGCTTTCTTT.

V gene TRBV7-2 combines with J gene TRBJ2-1; D not certain. Germline V gene sequence: CDR1 SGHTA, CDR2 FQGNSA. This CDR3 is built from 15 residues. V gave up 1 base and J gave up 5 bases, with 12 bases separating them. This CDR3 is CASSLVPGGDNEQFF. The CDR3 region has the DNA TGTGCCAGCAGCTTAGTCCCGGGTGGGGACAATGAGCAGTTCTTC. Based on the CDR3 plus reference TRBV7-2 and TRBJ2-1, the full variable domain is GAGVSQSPSNKVTEKGKDVELRCDPISGHTALYWYRQSLGQGLEFLIYFQGNSAPDKSGLPSDRFSAERTGGSVSTLTIQRTQQEDSAVYLCASSLVPGGDNEQFFGPGTRLTVL.

This clone occurred once. CDR3 nucleotide sequence: TGTGCCAGCAGTTTGGGGACAGGGGTGGCCTACGAGCAGTACTTC. Protein product: CASSLGTGVAYEQYF. The rearrangement joins TRBV28 to TRBJ2-7; TRBD1 aligns across 10 bases. CDR3 length: 15 amino acids. From germline, CDR1 is MDHEN and CDR2 SYDVKM. The trim removed 3 bases at V and 2 bases at J, leaving 4 bases unmatched.

This clone occurred once. The chain has TRBV21-1 and TRBJ1-1; TRBD1, the table's D call, lacks a check against the DNA. TRBV21-1 is a pseudogene segment. The CDR3 extends over 14 amino acids. DNA for the CDR3: TGTGCCAGCAGCTCCGGGACAGCGGAATTCGGCGCTTTCTTT. Its protein product is CASSSGTAEFGAFF.

The chain employs TRBV9 and TRBJ1-3, with D unresolved. The germline V gene has CDR1 SGDLS and CDR2 YYNGEE. There are 14 residues in the CDR3. The ends were cut back, 0 bases at V and 2 bases at J, with 6 bases in the middle. DNA of the CDR3: TGTGCCAGCAGCGTAGAGAGGACTGGAAACACCATATATTTT. This sequence encodes CASSVERTGNTIYF.

The chain is built from TRBV10-3 and TRBJ2-7; 7 nucleotides align to TRBD1. V lost 0 bases, J lost 5 bases, and 7 bases stayed unmatched. Germline values: CDR1 ENHRY, CDR2 SYGVKD. This CDR3 is 15 amino acids long. This CDR3 is CAISESSRGRDEQYF. In DNA, the CDR3 is TGTGCCATCAGTGAGTCGTCTAGGGGGCGTGACGAGCAGTACTTC.

The rearrangement links TRBV30 to TRBJ2-7; D is unresolved. The CDR3 is made up of 16 amino acids. With 4 bases removed from V and 3 bases from J, the gap between germline ends came to 22 bases. The germline V gene has CDR1 GTSNPN and CDR2 SVGIG (reference sequence). CDR3 DNA sequence: TGTGCCTGGACCCCTAAGTGGAAAGAGAACTACTACGAGCAGTACTTC. This sequence encodes CAWTPKWKENYYEQYF.

The chain uses TRBV5-1 and TRBJ2-1; no definite D call. From germline, CDR1 is SGHRS and CDR2 YFSETQ. V gave up 0 bases and J gave up 11 bases, with 12 bases separating them. The CDR3 has 13 residues. The CDR3 here is CASSLVGGHQQFF. The CDR3, as DNA: TGCGCCAGCAGCTTGGTGGGTGGGCACCAGCAGTTCTTC.

The count of this clone is one. This rearrangement joins TRBV7-6 to TRBJ2-7; possible D gene TRBD1, 6 bases. This CDR3 region has 17 residues. Trimming cost V 0 bases and J 2 bases, with 17 bases left between them. Germline V gives CDR1 SGHVS, CDR2 FNYEAQ. CDR3 sequence: CASSLAGWGQGAYEQYF. CDR3 coding DNA: TGTGCCAGCAGCTTAGCGGGGTGGGGACAAGGAGCCTACGAGCAGTACTTC.

A remark on this clone: The same CDR3 is also encoded by other DNA sequences in this sample. The V call is TRBV7-3, the J call TRBJ2-7, with 14 bases that match TRBD2. CDR1 is SGHTA and CDR2 is FQGTGA in the germline V gene. V dropped 5 bases and J dropped 4; count of bases not matched to a gene: 4. CDR3 length: 15 amino acids. The CDR3 region is CASSPGLAGVYEQYF. The CDR3 nucleotides read TGTGCCAGCAGCCCGGGACTAGCGGGGGTATACGAGCAGTACTTC.

V gene TRBV6-6 combines with J gene TRBJ1-2, with unresolved D. V dropped 3 bases and J dropped 4 bases, with 12 bases sitting between them. Germline values: CDR1 MNHNY, CDR2 SVGAGI (reference sequence). The CDR3 contains 14 residues. CDR3 protein: CASSYPPQVYGYTF. The CDR3 DNA sequence: TGTGCCAGCAGTTATCCCCCGCAGGTCTATGGCTACACCTTC.